This T cell receptor (beta chain) was found in a study of T cell responses to AZD1222 COVID-19 vaccine. In the study overall: Whether given at about 4 or about 12 weeks, second doses were pooled.

The V end was cut by 0 bases, the J end by 2 bases, with 8 bases between. This CDR3 spans 14 amino acids. Germline V gives CDR1 SGHDT, CDR2 YYEEEE. Comments on this clone: Its antigen is not identified.

Study results and caveats: Donors were chiefly white British, with a greater number of females, and clonal diversity was perhaps underestimated. Seropositive status at baseline applied to only six AZD1222 recipients. Across spike, vaccine-associated CD4 TCRs were found, dominant at 160-218 and 743-854.

Produced via immunoSEQ multiplex PCR; TCRdb's table is partial and in-frame only. The sample has 130,000 to 150,000 clones; around 88% are singletons. V and J are TRBV5-6 and TRBJ1-1; D ambiguous. The clonotype was recovered from an adult in good health. The material was peripheral blood, obtained on day 0 of AZD1222 vaccination. The CDR3 DNA sequence: TGTGCCAGCAGCTTGGTGGGGAGAAACACTGAAGCTTTCTTT. This gives the protein CASSLVGRNTEAFF.